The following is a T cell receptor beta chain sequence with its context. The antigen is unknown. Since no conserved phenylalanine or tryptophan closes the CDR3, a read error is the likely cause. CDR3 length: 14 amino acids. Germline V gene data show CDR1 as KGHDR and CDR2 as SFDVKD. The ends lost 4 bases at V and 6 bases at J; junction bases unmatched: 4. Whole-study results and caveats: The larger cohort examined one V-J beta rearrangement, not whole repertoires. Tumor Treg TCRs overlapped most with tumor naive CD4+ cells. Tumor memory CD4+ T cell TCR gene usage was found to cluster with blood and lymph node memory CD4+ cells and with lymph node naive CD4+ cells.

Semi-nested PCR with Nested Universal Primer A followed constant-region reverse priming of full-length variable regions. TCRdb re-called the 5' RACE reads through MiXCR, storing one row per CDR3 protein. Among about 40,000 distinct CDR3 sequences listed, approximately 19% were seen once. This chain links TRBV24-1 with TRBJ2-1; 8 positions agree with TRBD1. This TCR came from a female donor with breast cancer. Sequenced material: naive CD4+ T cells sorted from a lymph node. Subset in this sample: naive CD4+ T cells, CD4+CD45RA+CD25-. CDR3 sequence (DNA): TGTGCCACCAGTGACCGCGGGACAGGCAATGAGCAGTTCCTC. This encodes CATSDRGTGNEQFL.